Following are 27 T cell receptor beta chains from one sample sequenced in a study of T cell responses to AZD1222 COVID-19 vaccine. Sequencing used immunoSEQ multiplex PCR; TCRdb keeps in-frame clones, though not all of them. Of more than 95,000 clones in the sample, about 86% were seen once. This specimen consisted of peripheral blood, obtained on day 0 of AZD1222 vaccination. The receptor set was obtained from an adult in good health.

The chain employs TRBV19 and TRBJ1-5; 7 nucleotides agree with TRBD1. After removal of 7 bases from V and 6 bases from J, the junction contained 12 bases not matched to a gene. Germline loops: CDR1 LNHDA, CDR2 SQIVND (reference sequence). The CDR3 is made up of 15 amino acids. CDR3 region: CASITRGNLGQPQHF. CDR3 coding DNA: TGTGCCAGTATCACCAGGGGGAATTTGGGTCAGCCCCAGCATTTT.

V gene TRBV24-1 combines with J gene TRBJ1-2, with D possibly TRBD1 on 6 matching bases. CDR3 length equals 15 residues. Trimming took 4 bases from V and 4 from J, leaving 15 bases between them. Germline V CDR1 and CDR2: KGHDR, SFDVKD. The CDR3 protein is CATSDPEDSFYGYTF. The CDR3, as DNA: TGTGCCACCAGTGACCCTGAGGACAGTTTCTATGGCTACACCTTC.

This clone has a single count. The V gene is TRBV13, the J gene TRBJ2-7, with D hard to call. Per the germline V gene, CDR1 is PRHDT and CDR2 is FYEKMQ (reference sequence). V lost 4 bases and J 0 bases, leaving 10 bases between the germline ends. CDR3 length equals 14 residues. CDR3 residues: CASSSGRSSYEQYF. DNA of the CDR3: TGTGCCAGCAGCTCAGGACGGAGCTCCTACGAGCAGTACTTC.

The chain uses TRBV7-8 and TRBJ2-2; 9 bases line up with TRBD1. The CDR3 extends over 15 amino acids. Trimming cost V 0 bases and J 7 bases; bases outside gene matches: 3. Germline CDR1 SGHVS, CDR2 FQNEAQ. Here the CDR3 DNA reads TGTGCCAGCAGCTTAGCCGGGACAGGGAACGGGGAGCTGTTTTTT. This encodes CASSLAGTGNGELFF.

The CDR3 reads CASQRDIYEQFF. CDR3 sequence (DNA): TGCGCCAGCCAACGGGACATTTATGAGCAGTTCTTC. V is TRBV5-1 and J is TRBJ2-1; tentatively, D is TRBD1 (6 bases). Germline-derived CDR1 and CDR2 are SGHRS and YFSETQ. CDR3 length equals 12 residues. Deletions cut 7 bases from V and 8 bases from J, with 13 bases between.

V is TRBV21-1 and J is TRBJ2-5; the DNA was not compared with TRBD1, the D call given in the table. TRBV21-1 is reported as a pseudogene. CDR3 length: 16 amino acids. For the CDR3, the DNA is TGTGCCAGCAGCAAAAAACTCGGACAGGGGGAAGAGACCCAGTACTTC. This encodes CASSKKLGQGEETQYF.

The genes are TRBV4-2 and TRBJ2-3; TRBD2 might be the D (6 bases). V gave up 1 base and J gave up 3 bases, with 14 bases separating them. Germline V gene data show CDR1 as LGHNA and CDR2 as YNFKEQ. The CDR3 loop spans 16 amino acids. The CDR3 bases are TGTGCCAGCAGCCAAGTCGGCGGGGTAGGAACAGATACGCAGTATTTT. It is translated as CASSQVGGVGTDTQYF.

The J gene is TRBJ1-2, the V gene TRBV19, with D possibly TRBD1 on 6 matching bases. Germline CDR1 and CDR2: LNHDA and SQIVND (reference sequence). The CDR3 consists of 15 residues. Trimming shortened V by 4 bases and J by 2 bases, and 14 bases separated the two germline ends. The CDR3 spells CASSTRQGGNYGYTF. Here the CDR3 DNA reads TGTGCCAGTAGTACTAGACAAGGGGGGAACTATGGCTACACCTTC.

This clone appeared a few times. The rearrangement joins TRBV10-3 to TRBJ1-6, with D possibly being TRBD1 (6 bases). Trimming stripped 6 bases from V and 6 bases from J, with 12 bases between. CDR1 and CDR2 (germline): ENHRY, SYGVKD. The CDR3 extends over 14 amino acids. CDR3 sequence reads: CAIRSGVSNSPLHF. CDR3 coding DNA: TGTGCCATCAGATCAGGGGTGAGTAATTCACCCCTCCACTTT.

The chain recombines TRBV15 with TRBJ2-2, with D uncertain. There are 15 residues in the CDR3. Germline V gives CDR1 LNHNV, CDR2 YYDKDF (reference sequence). The V end was cut by 0 bases, the J end by 6 bases, with 11 bases between. This chain's CDR3 is CATSRDWAYAGELFF. In DNA, the CDR3 is TGTGCCACCAGCAGAGATTGGGCATACGCCGGGGAGCTGTTTTTT. The full variable domain, completed using reference TRBV15 and TRBJ2-2, is DAMVIQNPRYQVTQFGKPVTLSCSQTLNHNVMYWYQQKSSQAPKLLFHYYDKDFNNEADTPDNFQSRRPNTSFCFLDIRSPGLGDTAMYLCATSRDWAYAGELFFGEGSRLTVL.

This clone was counted a few times. The V gene is TRBV5-1, the J gene TRBJ1-4, with D perhaps matching TRBD1 (6 bases). CDR3 length equals 14 residues. CDR1 and CDR2 from the germline V gene are SGHRS and YFSETQ. V was trimmed by 2 bases and J by 4 bases, leaving 9 bases between them. The CDR3 here is CASSFTGLNEKLFF. CDR3 sequence (DNA): TGCGCCAGCAGCTTTACAGGGCTTAATGAAAAACTGTTTTTT.

This chain joins TRBV19 and TRBJ2-7, with 9 bases matching TRBD1. The CDR3 runs to 16 residues. V was pared by 6 bases and J by 2 bases, with 11 bases of the junction left unmatched. Germline V gives CDR1 LNHDA, CDR2 SQIVND (reference sequence). The CDR3 nucleotides read TGTGCCAGTAGCCGGACCTTAACAGGGGGCACCTACGAGCAGTACTTC. Its translation is CASSRTLTGGTYEQYF. The variable domain in full, completed from reference TRBV19 and TRBJ2-7, reads DGGITQSPKYLFRKEGQNVTLSCEQNLNHDAMYWYRQDPGQGLRLIYYSQIVNDFQKGDIAEGYSVSREKKESFPLTVTSAQKNPTAFYLCASSRTLTGGTYEQYFGPGTRLTVT.

V is TRBV19 and J is TRBJ1-2; 7 positions agree with TRBD1. This CDR3 is 13 amino acids long. V shed 9 bases and J 2 bases; nucleotides not matched to a gene: 6. The germline V gene encodes CDR1 LNHDA and CDR2 SQIVND (reference sequence). The CDR3 sequence: CASTGELNYGYTF. CDR3 DNA sequence: TGTGCCAGCACAGGGGAACTAAACTATGGCTACACCTTC.

The rearrangement links TRBV28 to TRBJ1-2; D uncertain. The V end lost 7 bases, the J end lost 8 bases, and 23 bases lay between the germline ends. Germline values: CDR1 MDHEN, CDR2 SYDVKM. CDR3 size: 15 residues. Written as DNA, the CDR3 is TGTGCCAGCACCACCACTACCGAGGGCAGGAGGGGCTACACCTTC. Encoded protein: CASTTTTEGRRGYTF.

The V and J genes are TRBV28 and TRBJ1-3, with D tentatively TRBD1 (6 bases). Germline V gene lookup returns CDR1 MDHEN and CDR2 SYDVKM. This CDR3 is built from 13 residues. The V gene lost 7 bases and the J gene lost 7 bases, with 14 bases spanning the gap. CDR3 sequence reads: CASKLQGWNTIYF. The DNA of the CDR3 is TGTGCCAGCAAGTTACAGGGATGGAACACCATATATTTT.

CDR3 amino acids: CASSLSVNTEAFF. CDR3 coding DNA: TGTGCCAGCAGTTTATCAGTGAACACTGAAGCTTTCTTT. The chain employs TRBV12-3 or TRBV12-4 and TRBJ1-1; D uncertain. Trimming took off 2 bases at V and 0 bases at J, with 4 bases between the two ends. CDR3 length equals 13 residues.

The chain links TRBV11-2 to TRBJ1-2, with no clear D. V was trimmed by 1 base and J by 1 base, leaving 10 bases between them. Germline loops: CDR1 SGHAT, CDR2 FQNNGV. CDR3 length: 15 amino acids. CDR3 in amino acids: CASSLGSGNNYGYTF. CDR3 sequence (DNA): TGTGCCAGCAGCTTAGGGTCGGGAAATAACTATGGCTACACCTTC.

The chain has TRBV28 and TRBJ1-2; D unclear. CDR1 is MDHEN and CDR2 is SYDVKM in the germline V gene. Trimming left V 6 bases short and J 2 bases short, with 16 bases between. The CDR3 runs 15 residues. This CDR3 reads CASSPPSGVNYGYTF. The CDR3, as DNA: TGTGCCAGCAGCCCTCCGTCGGGTGTCAACTATGGCTACACCTTC.

The rearrangement links TRBV3-1 (or the pseudogene TRBV3-2) to TRBJ2-1; D uncertain. V was clipped by 4 bases and J by 1 base, with 11 bases between them. The CDR3 is made up of 15 amino acids. The germline CDR1 and CDR2 sequences are LGHDT and YNNKEL (reference sequence). This chain's CDR3 is CASSPPGSSYNEQFF. The CDR3 nucleotides read TGTGCCAGCAGCCCCCCTGGATCTTCCTACAATGAGCAGTTCTTC.

The V and J genes are TRBV7-8 and TRBJ1-5; tentatively, D is TRBD1 (5 bases). V was trimmed by 5 bases and J by 5 bases, leaving 16 bases between them. The germline gives CDR1 SGHVS, CDR2 FQNEAQ. The CDR3 has 15 amino acids. The CDR3 here is CASSPTARVDQPQHF. The DNA for the CDR3 is TGTGCCAGCAGCCCCACGGCCAGGGTTGATCAGCCCCAGCATTTT.

The chain recombines TRBV30 with TRBJ1-5; D is possibly TRBD1 (5 bases). Trimming pared 2 bases from V and 3 bases from J, leaving 8 bases between. CDR1 GTSNPN and CDR2 SVGIG come from the germline V gene (reference sequence). The CDR3 is 13 residues long. This CDR3 is CAWSKGPNQPQHF. The CDR3 DNA follows: TGTGCCTGGAGTAAGGGGCCCAATCAGCCCCAGCATTTT. Full variable domain (remainder filled in from reference TRBV30 and TRBJ1-5): SQTIHQWPATLVQPVGSPLSLECTVEGTSNPNLYWYRQAAGRGLQLLFYSVGIGQISSEVPQNLSASRPQDRQFILSSKKLLLSDSGFYLCAWSKGPNQPQHFGDGTRLSIL.

This clone appeared a few times. The chain has TRBV4-1 and TRBJ1-1; D is undetermined. Deletions cut 6 bases from V and 5 bases from J, with 7 bases between. There are 11 residues in the CDR3. Looked up from germline, CDR1 is MGHRA and CDR2 is YSYEKL. CDR3 amino acids: CASRSQTEAFF. In DNA, the CDR3 is TGCGCCAGCAGAAGTCAGACTGAAGCTTTCTTT.

V and J are TRBV6-5 and TRBJ1-5; D gene ambiguous. The CDR3 consists of 13 residues. Trimming removed 6 bases from V and 2 bases from J, with 8 bases in between. In germline, CDR1 is MNHEY, CDR2 SVGAGI. CDR3 coding DNA: TGTGCCAGCAGCGGTCGGCGCAATCAGCCCCAGCATTTT. Amino acid sequence: CASSGRRNQPQHF.

This clone came up a few times. The gene calls are TRBV4-3 and TRBJ1-3, with a possible D match to TRBD1 (6 bases). This CDR3 has 16 residues. The germline CDR1 and CDR2 sequences are LGHNA and YSLEER. Deletions cut 0 bases from V and 4 bases from J, with 13 bases between. The CDR3 region has the DNA TGCGCCAGCAGCCAAGATAGTAGGGGGGGAGGAAACACCATATATTTT. Its protein product is CASSQDSRGGGNTIYF.

This clone has at least ten counts. Written as DNA, the CDR3 is TGTGCCAGCTACGGGGCTAATGAAAAACTGTTTTTT. Translated: CASYGANEKLFF. This chain links TRBV18 with TRBJ1-4; D is ambiguous. The germline gives CDR1 KGHSH, CDR2 LQKENI. Between the trimmed V and J ends, which lost 7 bases and 3 bases, there was a span of 6 bases. The CDR3 length is 12 residues.

V and J are TRBV30 and TRBJ1-6; TRBD1 matches at 10 bases. In germline, CDR1 is GTSNPN, CDR2 SVGIG (reference sequence). V lost 3 bases and J lost 7; bases outside the gene matches: 6. CDR3 size: 15 residues. CDR3 region: CAWSLGTGVNSPLHF. CDR3 in DNA: TGTGCCTGGAGCCTAGGGACAGGGGTCAATTCACCCCTCCACTTT.

This clone was observed a single time. The chain combines TRBV11-3 with TRBJ2-1; 8 nucleotides match TRBD1. The CDR3 has 15 residues. V shed 4 bases, J shed 0 bases, and the junction held 2 bases outside the gene matches. CDR1 and CDR2 (germline): SGHNT, YENEEA. This CDR3 reads CASSSGQGSYNEQFF. The CDR3 DNA reads as TGTGCCAGCAGCTCCGGACAGGGCTCCTACAATGAGCAGTTCTTC. Based on the CDR3 plus reference TRBV11-3 and TRBJ2-1, the full variable domain is EAGVVQSPRYKIIEKKQPVAFWCNPISGHNTLYWYLQNLGQGPELLIRYENEEAVDDSQLPKDRFSAERLKGVDSTLKIQPAELGDSAVYLCASSSGQGSYNEQFFGPGTRLTVL.